This record concerns one TCR beta chain sequence. The ends were cut back, 4 bases at V and 7 bases at J, with 15 bases in the middle. CDR1 and CDR2 (germline): SGHRS, YFSETQ. The CDR3 is made up of 14 amino acids. TCRdb re-analysed the 5' RACE reads in MiXCR, keeping a single row per CDR3 protein. The sample shows tens of thousands of distinct CDR3 sequences, around 26% of them seen only once. The clonotype was recovered from a female donor with breast cancer. The V and J genes are TRBV5-1 and TRBJ2-1; D perhaps matches TRBD1 (6 bases). The sequencing sample was made of naive CD4+ T cells sorted from blood. Subset indicated: naive CD4+ T cells, CD4+CD45RA+CD25-. The CDR3 sequence: CASSVTGYGNEQFF. Here the CDR3 DNA reads TGCGCCAGCAGCGTAACAGGGTATGGGAATGAGCAGTTCTTC.